There are a few counts of the clone carrying this T cell receptor beta chain. The antigen remains undetermined. Time point here: pre-sensitization, week 0. Specified treatment: therapeutic diphenylcyclopropenone sensitization with weekly scalp DPC. Via MiXCR, TCRdb re-called the RACE reads, giving one row per CDR3 protein. The table has 300,000 to 450,000 distinct CDR3 sequences, more than 4.5% seen once. The ends were cut back, 3 bases at V and 0 bases at J, with 9 bases in the middle. This CDR3 is built from 15 residues. CDR1 is LNHDA, CDR2 SQIVND, per germline (reference sequence). The sample is drawn from a study of human T cells and chemical hapten exposure. Study context: Researchers reported sensitizing a 2 cm by 2 cm upper inner arm skin site with 2% DPC. General observations from the study: Having alopecia, donors may respond immunologically unlike healthy people.

The receptor's source is a woman aged 45-60 years with alopecia areata. Some clones in this sample may be carry-over from other donors' samples. The starting material was whole blood, obtained in connection with sensitization to the hapten diphenylcyclopropenone (DPC). This chain links TRBV19 with TRBJ1-5; D is uncertain. The CDR3 DNA reads TGTGCCAGTAGTATCGGCAGCAATAGCAATCAGCCCCAGCATTTT. This sequence encodes CASSIGSNSNQPQHF.